These 21 T cell receptor beta chains came from one sample sequenced in a study of human T cells and chemical hapten exposure. TCRdb reprocessed the RACE reads via MiXCR and lists one record per CDR3 protein. The table includes some 190,000 distinct CDR3 sequences, about 22% detected once. Time point described: patch test 1, 2 weeks after DPC sensitization. Treatment: therapeutic diphenylcyclopropenone sensitization with weekly scalp DPC. The sample consisted of whole blood, taken in connection with sensitization to the hapten diphenylcyclopropenone (DPC). The receptors shown here come from a woman aged 45-65 years with alopecia areata. Some clones in this sample may be carry-over from other donors' samples.

This rearrangement joins TRBV3-1 to TRBJ2-7, with 7 bases fitting TRBD2. The CDR3 sequence is 12 residues long. Germline V gene data show CDR1 as LGHDT and CDR2 as YNNKEL (reference sequence). Losses at the gene ends were 4 bases for V and 6 bases for J; bases not matched to a gene: 3. CDR3 region: CASSPWGGEQYF. CDR3 DNA sequence: TGTGCCAGCAGCCCATGGGGGGGCGAGCAGTACTTC.

V gene TRBV7-8 combines with J gene TRBJ2-2; D could derive from TRBD1 or TRBD2 (5 bases each). The germline V gene has CDR1 SGHVS and CDR2 FQNEAQ. With 5 bases removed from V and 3 bases from J, the gap between germline ends came to 13 bases. The CDR3 contains 15 residues. DNA of the CDR3: TGTGCCAGCAGCGCATCCATGGGGGACACCGGGGAGCTGTTTTTT. This sequence encodes CASSASMGDTGELFF.

The rearrangement links TRBV10-3 to TRBJ2-1; 10 positions match TRBD2. The CDR3 is made up of 21 amino acids. Germline CDR1 reads ENHRY; CDR2 reads SYGVKD. J gave up 8 bases and V 3 bases, and 25 bases lay outside the gene matches. This chain's CDR3 is CAISDPRSGRAGLNLLDEQFF. The CDR3 DNA is TGTGCCATCAGTGACCCCCGAAGCGGGAGGGCCGGGTTAAATCTACTGGATGAGCAGTTCTTC.

This clonotype was detected a few times. The CDR3 protein is CSVGLAVYNEQFF. The CDR3 DNA reads as TGCAGCGTTGGTCTCGCCGTATACAATGAGCAGTTCTTC. The chain couples TRBV29-1 to TRBJ2-1; D uncertain. From germline, CDR1 is SQVTM and CDR2 ANQGSEA. CDR3 length: 13 amino acids. Trimming pared 4 bases from V and 4 bases from J, leaving 11 bases between.

This clonotype showed up just a few times. The CDR3, as DNA: TGCGCCAGCAGCCCCGGGACAGGGGGCACTTCACCCCTCCACTTT. This sequence encodes CASSPGTGGTSPLHF. The J gene is TRBJ1-6, the V gene TRBV5-1, with 12 bases fitting TRBD1. The germline V gene encodes CDR1 SGHRS and CDR2 YFSETQ. V gave up 4 bases and J gave up 9 bases; unmatched junction bases: 5. This CDR3 is built from 15 residues.

The V call is TRBV5-3, the J call TRBJ2-1; 9 bases map to TRBD1. TRBV5-3 is annotated as an ORF whose role is uncertain. This CDR3 region has 22 residues. With 1 base clipped from V and 1 base from J, the junction kept 21 bases outside the gene matches. This CDR3 reads CARSLWGSGQGLGTRSYNEQFF. The CDR3 bases are TGTGCCAGAAGCTTGTGGGGGTCGGGACAGGGATTAGGTACGCGGTCCTACAATGAGCAGTTCTTC.

The genes are TRBV7-9 and TRBJ2-6; unclear D gene. Per the germline V gene, CDR1 is SEHNR and CDR2 is FQNEAQ (reference sequence). Trimming cost V 1 base and J 4 bases, with 8 bases left between them. The CDR3 length is 15 residues. DNA for the CDR3: TGTGCCAGCAGCTTAGGATGGTCCGGGGCCAACGTCCTGACTTTC. Protein sequence: CASSLGWSGANVLTF.

The V and J genes are TRBV11-2 and TRBJ1-1; D not certain. V lost 6 bases and J 5 bases, leaving 7 bases between the germline ends. Germline lookup yields CDR1 SGHAT and CDR2 FQNNGV. The CDR3 totals 11 residues. CDR3 amino acids: CASSTGTEAFF. CDR3 bases: TGTGCCAGCAGTACTGGTACTGAAGCTTTCTTT.

Remarks on this clonotype: The CDR3 does not end in the conserved phenylalanine or tryptophan, so this is likely a read error. Because the CDR3's place on the DNA is in doubt, the DNA is left out and the CDR3 is given as listed by TCRdb. V is TRBV12-3 or TRBV12-4 and J is TRBJ2-7; no check of the table's D call, TRBD2, against the DNA was made. The CDR3 spans 12 amino acids, including both terminal residues. The CDR3 spells CASSRSLAGVRY.

This chain links TRBV12-3 or TRBV12-4 with TRBJ2-1; D unclear. The CDR3 extends over 16 amino acids. V dropped 6 bases and J dropped 1 base, with 16 bases sitting between them. This chain's CDR3 is CASSARLGGSYNEQFF. DNA of the CDR3: TGTGCCAGCAGCGCCCGCCTAGGCGGTTCCTACAATGAGCAGTTCTTC.

The chain uses TRBV9 and TRBJ2-3, with 7 bases lining up with TRBD2. The CDR3 extends over 15 amino acids. Trimming cost V 1 base and J 4 bases; bases outside gene matches: 6. CDR1 and CDR2 from the germline V gene are SGDLS and YYNGEE. In nucleotides, the CDR3 is TGTGCCAGCAGCGTAAGAGCGCTAGCGGCAGATACGCAGTATTTT. Translating it yields CASSVRALAADTQYF. The full variable domain, in which reference TRBV9 and TRBJ2-3 provide the parts outside the CDR3, is DSGVTQTPKHLITATGQRVTLRCSPRSGDLSVYWYQQSLDQGLQFLIQYYNGEERAKGNILERFSAQQFPDLHSELNLSSLELGDSALYFCASSVRALAADTQYFGPGTRLTVL.

In this sample, this clonotype turned up a few times. V and J are TRBV3-1 and TRBJ1-2; 11 bases fit TRBD1. Germline CDR1 and CDR2: LGHDT and YNNKEL (reference sequence). Trimming at V came to 6 bases and at J to 3 bases, leaving 12 bases not matched to a gene. CDR3 length: 17 residues. The CDR3 sequence is CASSRDRGEYVDYGYTF. Written as DNA, the CDR3 is TGTGCCAGCAGTCGGGACAGGGGGGAATATGTCGACTATGGCTACACCTTC.

The chain has TRBV7-2 and TRBJ2-3; D not certain. This CDR3 has 14 amino acids. The germline gives CDR1 SGHTA, CDR2 FQGNSA. The germline V and J ends were trimmed by 5 bases and 4 bases, with 13 bases remaining between them. CDR3 loop: CASSLSQSPDTQYF. The CDR3 nucleotides are TGTGCCAGCAGCCTCAGCCAGTCCCCAGATACGCAGTATTTT. The full variable domain, completed using reference TRBV7-2 and TRBJ2-3, is GAGVSQSPSNKVTEKGKDVELRCDPISGHTALYWYRQSLGQGLEFLIYFQGNSAPDKSGLPSDRFSAERTGGSVSTLTIQRTQQEDSAVYLCASSLSQSPDTQYFGPGTRLTVL.

The CDR3 spells CASSLVGQPQHF. CDR3 coding DNA: TGTGCCAGCAGCTTGGTAGGGCAGCCCCAGCATTTT. This chain uses TRBV5-8 with TRBJ1-5; D uncertain. The germline V and J ends were trimmed by 0 bases and 7 bases, with 5 bases remaining between them. CDR1 is SGHTS and CDR2 is YDEGEE in the germline V gene. This CDR3 contains 12 residues.

This chain uses TRBV10-2 with TRBJ2-7; D gene ambiguous. Germline values: CDR1 WSHSY, CDR2 SAAADI. Trimming stripped 3 bases from V and 4 bases from J, with 7 bases between. The CDR3 sequence is 12 residues long. The CDR3 sequence is CASSENVYEQYF. In nucleotides, the CDR3 is TGCGCCAGCAGTGAAAATGTTTACGAGCAGTACTTC.

In regard to this clonotype: An end of the junction differs from the germline gene, which may be a read error. This chain connects TRBV27 to TRBJ2-2; 8 bases line up with TRBD1. Germline-derived CDR1 and CDR2 are MNHEY and SMNVEV (reference sequence). The CDR3 sequence is 15 residues long. DNA of the CDR3: TGTGCCAGCAGTCCTCGGACAGGGTTATTCGGGGAGCCGTTTTTT. Residues: CASSPRTGLFGEPFF.

The chain has TRBV29-1 and TRBJ2-1, with a tentative D call TRBD2 (6 bases). The CDR3 loop spans 15 amino acids. Germline CDR1 SQVTM, CDR2 ANQGSEA. The V and J ends lost 1 base and 7 bases respectively, with 17 bases between them. The CDR3 region is CSVEGFGGRLNEQFF. CDR3 coding DNA: TGCAGCGTTGAAGGGTTCGGAGGGAGGTTGAATGAGCAGTTCTTC.

The chain employs TRBV10-1 and TRBJ2-3; TRBD2 matches at 12 bases. With 5 bases clipped from V and 6 bases from J, the junction kept 6 bases outside the gene matches. This CDR3 has 15 residues. The V gene's germline CDR1 is WNHNN and CDR2 SYGVQD (reference sequence). The chain's CDR3 is CASSPTSGSSDTQYF. The CDR3, as DNA: TGCGCCAGCAGTCCGACTAGCGGGAGTTCGGATACGCAGTATTTT.

V is TRBV5-1 and J is TRBJ2-1; a possible D gene is TRBD2 (5 bases). V gave up 3 bases and J gave up 15 bases, with 22 bases separating them. The CDR3 has 14 residues. In germline, CDR1 is SGHRS, CDR2 YFSETQ. In DNA, the CDR3 is TGCGCCAGCAGCTCGGACGGACTCAAAACACCTACGTTCTTC. It specifies CASSSDGLKTPTFF.

This clonotype was counted between two and nine times. This chain links TRBV5-1 with TRBJ2-7; TRBD2 matches at 8 bases. Germline CDR1 reads SGHRS; CDR2 reads YFSETQ. Germline trimming cut 7 bases from V and 2 bases from J; bases unmatched to any gene: 8. This CDR3 comprises 14 residues. CDR3 sequence reads: CASHREGLPYEQYF. The CDR3 DNA is TGCGCCAGCCACCGGGAGGGCCTCCCCTACGAGCAGTACTTC.

This clonotype was recorded once. This sequence joins TRBV21-1 and TRBJ2-2. TRBV21-1 is marked as a pseudogene. This CDR3 contains 14 residues. The CDR3 coding sequence is TGTGCCAGCAGCAATTGTGGGAACACCGGGGAGCTGTTTTTT. Translating gives CASSNCGNTGELFF.